These T cell receptor beta chains were read from a single sample in a study of early T cells in non-severe SARS-CoV-2 infection. TCRdb processed the 5' RACE reads anew with MiXCR; each CDR3 protein has one entry. The sample yields just under 65,000 distinct CDR3 sequences, roughly 5.7% seen once. This material consisted of whole blood, taken at baseline. The source is an adult who was a healthcare worker with PCR-confirmed SARS-CoV-2 infection or an uninfected control (not recorded which). Each CDR3 is given with its conserved first and last residue. Each record gives: CDR3 protein, CDR3 DNA, V gene, J gene, D gene, clone size. The D gene is left open where the match is weak. Sizes are listed as once, few, many, or a class for an expanded clone.

cdr3_aa: CASSQGTQGIDGYTF; cdr3_nt: TGTGCCAGCAGCCAAGGGACCCAGGGGATCGATGGCTACACCTTC; v_call: TRBV4-2; j_call: TRBJ1-2; d_call: .; clone_size: few
cdr3_aa: CASSPGQGLYGYTF; cdr3_nt: TGTGCCAGCAGCCCTGGACAGGGGCTCTATGGCTACACCTTC; v_call: TRBV7-2; j_call: TRBJ1-2; d_call: TRBD1; clone_size: few
cdr3_aa: CSVRGLAGGMDEQFF; cdr3_nt: TGCAGCGTGAGGGGACTAGCGGGAGGTATGGATGAGCAGTTCTTC; v_call: TRBV29-1; j_call: TRBJ2-1; d_call: TRBD2; clone_size: many
cdr3_aa: CASRFGQGESQTQYF; cdr3_nt: TGTGCCAGCAGATTCGGACAGGGAGAATCGCAGACCCAGTACTTC; v_call: TRBV7-2; j_call: TRBJ2-5; d_call: TRBD1; clone_size: many
cdr3_aa: CASRPSGVGELFF; cdr3_nt: TGTGCCAGTAGACCCTCGGGGGTTGGGGAGCTGTTTTTT; v_call: TRBV19; j_call: TRBJ2-2; d_call: .; clone_size: many
cdr3_aa: CASSQRLSEFGGYTF; cdr3_nt: TGCGCCAGCAGCCAACGCTTATCCGAGTTTGGAGGCTACACCTTC; v_call: TRBV4-3; j_call: TRBJ1-2; d_call: .; clone_size: many
cdr3_aa: CASSRNQGLSPLHF; cdr3_nt: TGTGCCAGCAGCCGAAATCAGGGGTTATCACCCCTCCACTTT; v_call: TRBV5-8; j_call: TRBJ1-6; d_call: .; clone_size: many
cdr3_aa: CASLRDQDYNEQFF; cdr3_nt: TGCGCCAGCCTCCGGGACCAGGATTACAATGAGCAGTTCTTC; v_call: TRBV10-2; j_call: TRBJ2-1; d_call: .; clone_size: few
cdr3_aa: CASSPQPSVYNEQFF; cdr3_nt: TGTGCCAGCAGTCCTCAGCCTAGCGTGTACAATGAGCAGTTCTTC; v_call: TRBV27; j_call: TRBJ2-1; d_call: .; clone_size: many
cdr3_aa: CASSRDRDTQYF; cdr3_nt: TGTGCCAGCTCACGGGACAGAGATACGCAGTATTTT; v_call: TRBV18; j_call: TRBJ2-3; d_call: TRBD1; clone_size: many
cdr3_aa: CASSPPGLNTGELFF; cdr3_nt: TGTGCCAGCAGCCCCCCAGGGCTAAACACCGGGGAGCTGTTTTTT; v_call: TRBV11-3; j_call: TRBJ2-2; d_call: .; clone_size: many
cdr3_aa: CASSQGETQYF; cdr3_nt: TGTGCCAGCAGTCAGGGGGAGACCCAGTACTTC; v_call: TRBV27; j_call: TRBJ2-5; d_call: .; clone_size: many
cdr3_aa: CATEPGQYNEQFF; cdr3_nt: TGTGCCACCGAGCCGGGACAGTACAATGAGCAGTTCTTC; v_call: TRBV6-6; j_call: TRBJ2-1; d_call: TRBD1; clone_size: many
cdr3_aa: CASSLVIQGQGELDEQYF; cdr3_nt: TGCGCCAGCAGCTTGGTGATACAAGGACAGGGGGAACTCGACGAGCAGTACTTC; v_call: TRBV5-1; j_call: TRBJ2-7; d_call: TRBD1; clone_size: many
cdr3_aa: CSASVGQYYEQYF; cdr3_nt: TGCAGCGCCTCCGTCGGACAGTACTACGAGCAGTACTTC; v_call: TRBV29-1; j_call: TRBJ2-7; d_call: .; clone_size: many
cdr3_aa: CAISSGTDSYEQYF; cdr3_nt: TGTGCCATCAGCTCCGGGACGGACTCCTACGAGCAGTACTTC; v_call: TRBV10-3; j_call: TRBJ2-7; d_call: .; clone_size: few